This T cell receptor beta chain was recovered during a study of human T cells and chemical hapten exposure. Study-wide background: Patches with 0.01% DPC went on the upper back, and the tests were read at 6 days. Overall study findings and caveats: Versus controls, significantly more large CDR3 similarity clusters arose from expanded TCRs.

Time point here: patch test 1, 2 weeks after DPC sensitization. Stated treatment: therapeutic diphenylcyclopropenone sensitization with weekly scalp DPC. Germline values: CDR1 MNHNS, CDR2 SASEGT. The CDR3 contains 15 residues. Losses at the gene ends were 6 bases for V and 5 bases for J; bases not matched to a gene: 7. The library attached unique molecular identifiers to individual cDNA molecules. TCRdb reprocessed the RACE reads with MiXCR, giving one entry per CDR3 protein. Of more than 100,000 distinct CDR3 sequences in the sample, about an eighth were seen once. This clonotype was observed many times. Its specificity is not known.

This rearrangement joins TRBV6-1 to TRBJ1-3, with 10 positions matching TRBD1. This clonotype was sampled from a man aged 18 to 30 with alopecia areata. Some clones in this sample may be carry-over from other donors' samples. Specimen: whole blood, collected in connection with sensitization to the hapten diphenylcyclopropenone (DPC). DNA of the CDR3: TGTGCCAGCAGAGCGGGACAGGGGTCTCGAAACACCATATATTTT. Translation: CASRAGQGSRNTIYF.